A selection of T cell receptor beta chains follows, all from one sample in a study of T cell responses to AZD1222 COVID-19 vaccine. Assay used: immunoSEQ multiplex PCR; TCRdb lists only in-frame clones, some missing. The sample has around 80,000 clones; roughly nine tenths are singletons. Sequencing was performed on peripheral blood, taken 28 days after the second AZD1222 dose. The receptors stem from an adult who received the AZD1222 COVID-19 vaccine. The CDR3 runs from the conserved cysteine through the conserved F or W. D genes are given only for firm matches. Clone size, where shown, is once, few, many, or a class for clones that have expanded.

CDR3 protein: CATSPGLAGVHEQYF
CDR3 DNA: TGTGCCACCAGTCCGGGACTAGCGGGAGTACACGAGCAGTACTTC
J gene: TRBJ2-7
D gene: TRBD2
clone size: NA
V gene: TRBV15

CDR3 protein: CSAQGGQTNEKLFF
CDR3 DNA: TGCAGCGCTCAGGGGGGGCAAACTAATGAAAAACTGTTTTTT
J gene: TRBJ1-4
D gene: TRBD1
clone size: NA
V gene: TRBV29-1

CDR3 protein: CATSDLQGLAGELFF
CDR3 DNA: TGTGCCACCAGTGATTTGCAAGGTCTGGCCGGGGAGCTGTTTTTT
J gene: TRBJ2-2
D gene: NA
clone size: NA
V gene: TRBV24-1

CDR3 protein: CASSDGGANYNEQFF
CDR3 DNA: TGTGCCAGCAGTGATGGGGGCGCAAATTACAATGAGCAGTTCTTC
J gene: TRBJ2-1
D gene: NA
clone size: NA
V gene: TRBV25-1

CDR3 protein: CASNPTGNYGYTF
CDR3 DNA: TGTGCCAGCAACCCGACAGGGAACTATGGCTACACCTTC
J gene: TRBJ1-2
D gene: TRBD1
clone size: NA
V gene: TRBV11-2

CDR3 protein: CASSPLLTDTEQYF
CDR3 DNA: TGTGCCAGCAGCCCCCTCTTGACAGACACCGAGCAGTACTTC
J gene: TRBJ2-7
D gene: NA
clone size: NA
V gene: TRBV14

CDR3 protein: CASSRTGRDYGYTF
CDR3 DNA: TGTGCCAGCAGTAGGACAGGGAGAGACTATGGCTACACCTTC
J gene: TRBJ1-2
D gene: TRBD1
clone size: NA
V gene: TRBV28

CDR3 protein: CASSLDAMDRPNTEAFF
CDR3 DNA: TGTGCCAGCAGCTTAGACGCGATGGACAGGCCGAACACTGAAGCTTTCTTT
J gene: TRBJ1-1
D gene: TRBD1
clone size: NA
V gene: TRBV11-2

CDR3 protein: CSVQQGTTEAFF
CDR3 DNA: TGCAGCGTCCAACAGGGGACCACTGAAGCTTTCTTT
J gene: TRBJ1-1
D gene: TRBD1
clone size: NA
V gene: TRBV29-1

CDR3 protein: CASFGLAGAAYEQYF
CDR3 DNA: TGTGCCAGCTTCGGACTAGCGGGAGCCGCCTACGAGCAGTACTTC
J gene: TRBJ2-7
D gene: TRBD2
clone size: NA
V gene: TRBV28

CDR3 protein: CATSGQRGNEQFF
CDR3 DNA: TGTGCCACCAGCGGCCAGCGGGGGAATGAGCAGTTCTTC
J gene: TRBJ2-1
D gene: TRBD2
clone size: once
V gene: TRBV15